These 30 T cell receptor beta chains share one sample of origin, sequenced in a study of beta chain features in type 1 diabetes. Sequencing targeted expressed TCRB transcripts, as all isolated RNA had been reverse transcribed. Clones were read by immunoSEQ multiplex PCR, and TCRdb kept only the in-frame ones, dropping some. The sample holds just over 600,000 clones, about a sixth seen once. Sequencing used naive CD4+ T cells from blood. Receptors originate from a man in his late teens or twenties in good health.

CDR3 DNA sequence: TGTGCCAGCAATTTACGGGTTTCTCAGCCCCAGCATTTT. Its protein product is CASNLRVSQPQHF. This chain links TRBV6-5 with TRBJ1-5; D remains ambiguous. The germline V gene has CDR1 MNHEY and CDR2 SVGAGI. The CDR3 runs 13 residues. Trimming took off 7 bases at V and 6 bases at J, with 13 bases between the two ends.

In its sample, this clone was seen once. The gene calls are TRBV4-1 and TRBJ2-7, with 15 bases fitting TRBD2. Per germline, CDR1 MGHRA and CDR2 YSYEKL. Losses at the gene ends were 4 bases for V and 6 bases for J; bases not matched to a gene: 1. This CDR3 has 14 amino acids. CDR3 protein: CASSLGLAGGEQYF. The DNA for the CDR3 is TGCGCCAGCAGCCTGGGACTAGCGGGAGGCGAGCAGTACTTC.

This rearrangement joins TRBV7-9 to TRBJ2-1; D perhaps matches TRBD1 (6 bases). V lost 5 bases and J lost 5, with 16 bases in between. CDR1 and CDR2 (germline): SEHNR, FQNEAQ (reference sequence). The CDR3 sequence is 15 residues long. Here the CDR3 DNA reads TGTGCCAGCAGCCGAAACAGGGTGGGGCACAATGAGCAGTTCTTC. Protein product: CASSRNRVGHNEQFF.

The V and J genes are TRBV7-2 and TRBJ2-5; D is unclear. The CDR3 runs to 15 residues. Trimming shortened V by 6 bases and J by 0 bases, and 14 bases separated the two germline ends. Per the germline V gene, CDR1 is SGHTA and CDR2 is FQGNSA. CDR3 in DNA: TGTGCCAGCAGTTTCCGGGCTGGGTACCAAGAGACCCAGTACTTC. It specifies CASSFRAGYQETQYF.

This clone was found a few times. The V call is TRBV27, the J call TRBJ2-2; D gene unclear. CDR1 is MNHEY and CDR2 is SMNVEV in the germline V gene (reference sequence). The CDR3 runs 15 residues. V was trimmed by 3 bases and J by 2 bases, leaving 10 bases between them. The CDR3 spells CASSLYRSNTGELFF. Here the CDR3 DNA reads TGTGCCAGCAGTTTGTACCGTTCTAACACCGGGGAGCTGTTTTTT.

This clone was counted only a few times. The chain uses TRBV7-2 and TRBJ2-5; 10 nucleotides align to TRBD2. The CDR3 is 14 amino acids. V dropped 3 bases and J dropped 5; count of bases not matched to a gene: 3. CDR1 is SGHTA and CDR2 is FQGNSA in the germline V gene. The CDR3 sequence is CASSLSGRGETQYF. CDR3 DNA: TGTGCCAGCAGCTTGAGCGGGAGGGGGGAGACCCAGTACTTC.

This clone was seen more than once but under ten times. The chain employs TRBV6-6 and TRBJ2-1; D not certain. Trimming took 2 bases from V and 4 from J, leaving 12 bases between them. This CDR3 is 15 amino acids long. Looked up from germline, CDR1 is MNHNY and CDR2 is SVGAGI (reference sequence). The CDR3 loop reads CASSYTVLRYNEQFF. In nucleotides, the CDR3 is TGTGCCAGCAGTTACACCGTACTCCGGTACAATGAGCAGTTCTTC.

In its sample, this clone was seen a few times. The rearrangement uses TRBV15 and TRBJ2-5; D gene unclear. The germline CDR1 and CDR2 sequences are LNHNV and YYDKDF (reference sequence). The germline V and J ends were trimmed by 0 bases and 4 bases, with 9 bases remaining between them. The CDR3 consists of 14 residues. In DNA form, the CDR3 reads TGTGCCACCAGCAGAGATCGGTGGGTAGAGACCCAGTACTTC. The encoded protein is CATSRDRWVETQYF.

There are a few counts of this clone. The chain combines TRBV28 with TRBJ2-7, with D possibly being TRBD2 (5 bases). V lost 5 bases, J lost 3 bases, and 8 bases lay in between. This CDR3 is 12 amino acids long. The V gene's germline CDR1 is MDHEN and CDR2 SYDVKM. CDR3 nucleotides: TGTGCCAGCAGTGTTGGACTCTACGAGCAGTACTTC. As protein: CASSVGLYEQYF.

This clone was observed a single time. V and J are TRBV28 and TRBJ2-3, with 7 bases aligning to TRBD2. CDR3 length equals 19 residues. With 3 bases clipped from V and 5 bases from J, the junction kept 20 bases outside the gene matches. CDR1 is MDHEN, CDR2 SYDVKM, per germline. CDR3 sequence reads: CASSFTLRDYLRHGDTQYF. CDR3 coding DNA: TGTGCCAGCAGTTTTACGCTTAGGGACTACTTAAGACATGGAGATACGCAGTATTTT.

This clone occurred a few times. The chain links TRBV5-1 to TRBJ1-2, with 7 bases aligning to TRBD1. From germline, CDR1 is SGHRS and CDR2 YFSETQ. The CDR3 consists of 13 residues. Trimming removed 0 bases from V and 4 bases from J; junction bases left unmatched: 0. As DNA, the CDR3 is TGCGCCAGCAGCTTGGAGGGGGCCTATGGCTACACCTTC. This sequence encodes CASSLEGAYGYTF.

This clone was found a few times. The chain is built from TRBV28 and TRBJ2-7; D remains unclear. Germline V lookup: CDR1 MDHEN, CDR2 SYDVKM. This CDR3 has 11 residues. The germline V and J ends were trimmed by 3 bases and 4 bases, with 4 bases remaining between them. CDR3 protein: CASSFGYEQYF. The DNA of the CDR3 is TGTGCCAGCAGTTTCGGGTACGAGCAGTACTTC.

This chain joins TRBV29-1 and TRBJ1-4, with D hard to call. Trimming stripped 4 bases from V and 2 bases from J, with 8 bases between. The germline V gene has CDR1 SQVTM and CDR2 ANQGSEA. CDR3 size: 13 residues. CDR3 sequence reads: CSVGSRTNEKLFF. The CDR3 DNA reads as TGCAGCGTTGGAAGTCGTACTAATGAAAAACTGTTTTTT.

In this sample, this clone turned up a few times. The chain carries TRBV28 and TRBJ2-5; 8 bases fit TRBD2. This CDR3 is 14 amino acids long. V shed 2 bases and J 5 bases; nucleotides not matched to a gene: 4. Germline-derived CDR1 and CDR2 are MDHEN and SYDVKM. The CDR3 protein is CASSLRPSGETQYF. CDR3 nucleotides: TGTGCCAGCAGTTTACGGCCTAGCGGGGAGACCCAGTACTTC.

This clone occurred a few times. The chain is built from TRBV5-1 and TRBJ2-5; D gene ambiguous. The CDR3 is 15 residues long. Germline CDR1 is SGHRS and CDR2 is YFSETQ. V was clipped by 2 bases and J by 4 bases, with 15 bases between them. CDR3 region: CASSFGPTQAETQYF. The CDR3 nucleotides read TGCGCCAGCAGCTTCGGGCCTACTCAGGCAGAGACCCAGTACTTC. Based on the CDR3 plus reference TRBV5-1 and TRBJ2-5, the full variable domain is KAGVTQTPRYLIKTRGQQVTLSCSPISGHRSVSWYQQTPGQGLQFLFEYFSETQRNKGNFPGRFSGRQFSNSRSEMNVSTLELGDSALYLCASSFGPTQAETQYFGPGTRLLVL.

V usage is TRBV5-4 and J usage is TRBJ1-1; no reliable D call. V lost 0 bases and J lost 6, with 9 bases in between. The CDR3 sequence is 13 residues long. Germline-derived CDR1 and CDR2 are SGHNT and YYREEE (reference sequence). The DNA for the CDR3 is TGTGCCAGCAGCTTGGGGGCAGCCCCTGAAGCTTTCTTT. Translating gives CASSLGAAPEAFF.

This clone was detected only a few times. V usage is TRBV27 and J usage is TRBJ2-7; a weak D match, TRBD2 (7 bases). V dropped 3 bases and J dropped 7 bases, with 13 bases sitting between them. The germline V gene has CDR1 MNHEY and CDR2 SMNVEV (reference sequence). The CDR3 is made up of 13 amino acids. Written as DNA, the CDR3 is TGTGCCAGCAGTTTTCGGGGGGCTATAGAGCAGTACTTC. Translation gives CASSFRGAIEQYF.

This clone came up a few times. The V call is TRBV6-1, the J call TRBJ1-5; TRBD1 might be the D (6 bases). The V end lost 5 bases, the J end lost 6 bases, and 14 bases lay between the germline ends. The germline V gene encodes CDR1 MNHNS and CDR2 SASEGT. The length of the CDR3 is 14 residues. The CDR3 nucleotides read TGTGCCAGCAGTATGTGGGGGGCTAGTCAGCCCCAGCATTTT. Residues: CASSMWGASQPQHF.

This clone occurred a few times. This chain uses TRBV7-2 with TRBJ2-4; D is uncertain. The germline gives CDR1 SGHTA, CDR2 FQGNSA. Between the trimmed V and J ends, which lost 1 base and 1 base, there was a span of 2 bases. The CDR3 spans 13 residues. The CDR3 here is CASSLVAKNIQYF. CDR3 DNA sequence: TGTGCCAGCAGCTTAGTTGCCAAAAACATTCAGTACTTC. Supplemented by reference TRBV7-2 and TRBJ2-4, the full variable domain reads GAGVSQSPSNKVTEKGKDVELRCDPISGHTALYWYRQSLGQGLEFLIYFQGNSAPDKSGLPSDRFSAERTGGSVSTLTIQRTQQEDSAVYLCASSLVAKNIQYFGAGTRLSVL.

This chain joins TRBV29-1 and TRBJ2-6; D is unresolved. This CDR3 is 15 amino acids long. CDR1 SQVTM and CDR2 ANQGSEA come from the germline V gene. The germline V and J ends were trimmed by 2 bases and 4 bases, with 12 bases remaining between them. The CDR3 DNA reads TGCAGCGTTGAAATGGGTGCCGTGGGGGCCAACGTCCTGACTTTC. Translating it yields CSVEMGAVGANVLTF.

This clone was recorded at least ten times. The gene calls are TRBV23-1 and TRBJ2-7; no definite D call. TRBV23-1 is sorted into the ORF group, with uncertain function. The CDR3 contains 12 residues. Trimming cost V 2 bases and J 10 bases, with 12 bases left between them. DNA for the CDR3: TGCGCCAGCAGTCAACCGACGTTCCCTCAGTACTTC. Protein product: CASSQPTFPQYF.

This clone was counted between two and nine times. The chain joins TRBV7-2 to TRBJ2-1, with a possible D match to TRBD2 (6 bases). This CDR3 region has 14 residues. Germline V lookup: CDR1 SGHTA, CDR2 FQGNSA. V lost 6 bases and J lost 6, with 15 bases in between. DNA of the CDR3: TGTGCCAGCAGGGGACTTTCCGACCTCAATGAGCAGTTCTTC. This codes for CASRGLSDLNEQFF. The entire variable domain, with the rest obtained from reference TRBV7-2 and TRBJ2-1, is as follows: GAGVSQSPSNKVTEKGKDVELRCDPISGHTALYWYRQSLGQGLEFLIYFQGNSAPDKSGLPSDRFSAERTGGSVSTLTIQRTQQEDSAVYLCASRGLSDLNEQFFGPGTRLTVL.

The chain combines TRBV6-5 with TRBJ1-2; no definite D call. In germline, CDR1 is MNHEY, CDR2 SVGAGI. CDR3 length: 16 amino acids. V dropped 4 bases and J dropped 1 base, with 16 bases sitting between them. CDR3 nucleotide sequence: TGTGCCAGCAGTTCTGTCCGCTCCTATTTTAACTATGGCTACACCTTC. It encodes CASSSVRSYFNYGYTF.

About this clone: The same CDR3 is also encoded by other DNA sequences in this sample. The chain joins TRBV7-3 to TRBJ2-7, with 8 bases fitting TRBD2. Trimming took 0 bases from V and 4 from J; bases not matched to a gene: 2. The CDR3 extends over 14 amino acids. Germline values: CDR1 SGHTA, CDR2 FQGTGA. The DNA for the CDR3 is TGTGCCAGCAGCTTAACCAGCGGGAGTTACGAGCAGTACTTC. It specifies CASSLTSGSYEQYF.

This clone was seen a handful of times. The V gene is TRBV7-3, the J gene TRBJ2-1; possibly TRBD2 for D (5 bases). Germline CDR1 SGHTA, CDR2 FQGTGA. The CDR3 totals 18 residues. Trimming stripped 0 bases from V and 7 bases from J, with 22 bases between. CDR3 coding DNA: TGTGCCAGCAGCTTAACGAGGGATACCGGGCCGAGTGGAAATGAGCAGTTCTTC. Translation: CASSLTRDTGPSGNEQFF.

The chain has TRBV2 and TRBJ2-6; perhaps TRBD1 as D (6 bases). Germline assignment: CDR1 SNHLY and CDR2 FYNNEI. The CDR3 spans 17 residues. Trimming left V 6 bases short and J 1 base short, with 16 bases between. CDR3 bases: TGTGCCAGCAGCGGACAGTACTTAACTTCTGGGGCCAACGTCCTGACTTTC. This encodes CASSGQYLTSGANVLTF. Filled out from reference TRBV2 and TRBJ2-6, the complete variable domain reads EPEVTQTPSHQVTQMGQEVILRCVPISNHLYFYWYRQILGQKVEFLVSFYNNEISEKSEIFDDQFSVERPDGSNFTLKIRSTKLEDSAMYFCASSGQYLTSGANVLTFGAGSRLTVL.

This chain joins TRBV18 and TRBJ2-2; D unclear. The CDR3 extends over 15 amino acids. Germline CDR1 KGHSH, CDR2 LQKENI. With 4 bases removed from V and 1 base from J, the gap between germline ends came to 10 bases. CDR3 sequence: CASSRTAGNTGELFF. DNA for the CDR3: TGTGCCAGCTCACGAACCGCAGGGAACACCGGGGAGCTGTTTTTT. Together with reference TRBV18 and TRBJ2-2, the CDR3 gives the full variable domain: NAGVMQNPRHLVRRRGQEARLRCSPMKGHSHVYWYRQLPEEGLKFMVYLQKENIIDESGMPKERFSAEFPKEGPSILRIQQVVRGDSAAYFCASSRTAGNTGELFFGEGSRLTVL.

This chain links TRBV18 with TRBJ2-3; D is undetermined. There are 15 residues in the CDR3. Germline-derived CDR1 and CDR2 are KGHSH and LQKENI. The V end lost 2 bases, the J end lost 0 bases, and 9 bases lay between the germline ends. Written as DNA, the CDR3 is TGTGCCAGCTCACCAACGCTCCTTAGCACAGATACGCAGTATTTT. It codes for CASSPTLLSTDTQYF.

The table lists this clone with a few counts. Other DNA sequences in the sample encode the same CDR3. The V call is TRBV5-1, the J call TRBJ2-2, with TRBD1 matching 8 bases. The trim removed 4 bases at V and 3 bases at J, leaving 5 bases unmatched. The germline V gene encodes CDR1 SGHRS and CDR2 YFSETQ. CDR3 length equals 15 residues. CDR3 sequence (DNA): TGCGCCAGCAGCCTACCGACAGGGGACACCGGGGAGCTGTTTTTT. It is translated as CASSLPTGDTGELFF.

The chain is built from TRBV13 and TRBJ2-7; 10 positions match TRBD2. The CDR3 length is 15 residues. Germline CDR1 PRHDT, CDR2 FYEKMQ (reference sequence). The V segment lost 0 bases and the J segment 1 base; nucleotides outside the gene matches: 0. CDR3 nucleotides: TGTGCCAGCAGCTTAGGAGCGGGAGGGTCCTACGAGCAGTACTTC. Translating gives CASSLGAGGSYEQYF.